This T cell receptor (beta chain) was documented in a study of human T cells and chemical hapten exposure. The wider study: Donors were sensitized with 2% DPC on the upper inner arm. The patients, most of them female, presented with alopecia areata, totalis or universalis. Regarding the study as a whole: Significantly more large CDR3 similarity clusters were formed by expanded TCRs than by controls.

This clonotype was counted a single time. As yet, its antigen is unknown. The CDR3 totals 15 residues. Losses at the gene ends were 10 bases for V and 6 bases for J; bases not matched to a gene: 14. Noted time point: patch test 3, about 24 weeks after DPC sensitization. Treatment denoted: therapeutic diphenylcyclopropenone sensitization with weekly scalp DPC. TCRdb re-derived calls from the RACE reads in MiXCR, one entry per CDR3 protein. The sample has 130,000 or so distinct CDR3 sequences; 10% to 12% are singletons. The sample in question was whole blood, obtained in connection with sensitization to the hapten diphenylcyclopropenone (DPC). This receptor was obtained from a woman in her fifties or sixties with alopecia areata. Some clones in this sample may be carry-over from other donors' samples. The chain couples TRBV12-3 or TRBV12-4 to TRBJ2-3, with TRBD1 matching over 9 bases. The CDR3 DNA follows: TGTGCCATCCCTAGAGAACAGGGGGCGGAGGATACGCAGTATTTT. Translating it yields CAIPREQGAEDTQYF.